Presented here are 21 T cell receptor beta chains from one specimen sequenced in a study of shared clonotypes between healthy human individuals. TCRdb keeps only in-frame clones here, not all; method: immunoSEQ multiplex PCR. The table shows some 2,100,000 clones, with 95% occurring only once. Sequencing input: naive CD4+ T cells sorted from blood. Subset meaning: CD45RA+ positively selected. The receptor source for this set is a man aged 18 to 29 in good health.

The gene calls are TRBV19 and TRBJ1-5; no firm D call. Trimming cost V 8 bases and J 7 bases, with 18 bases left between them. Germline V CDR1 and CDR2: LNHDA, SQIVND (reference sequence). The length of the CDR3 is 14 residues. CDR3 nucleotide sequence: TGTGCCAGTGGGGATATGGGCGGCCTACAGCCCCAGCATTTT. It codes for CASGDMGGLQPQHF. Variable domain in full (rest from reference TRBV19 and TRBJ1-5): DGGITQSPKYLFRKEGQNVTLSCEQNLNHDAMYWYRQDPGQGLRLIYYSQIVNDFQKGDIAEGYSVSREKKESFPLTVTSAQKNPTAFYLCASGDMGGLQPQHFGDGTRLSIL.

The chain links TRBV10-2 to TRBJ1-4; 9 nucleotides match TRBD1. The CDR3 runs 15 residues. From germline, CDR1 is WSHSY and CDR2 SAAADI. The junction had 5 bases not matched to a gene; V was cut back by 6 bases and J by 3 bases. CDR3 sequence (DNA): TGCGCCAGCAGGGAGACAGGGGGACCTAATGAAAAACTGTTTTTT. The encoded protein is CASRETGGPNEKLFF.

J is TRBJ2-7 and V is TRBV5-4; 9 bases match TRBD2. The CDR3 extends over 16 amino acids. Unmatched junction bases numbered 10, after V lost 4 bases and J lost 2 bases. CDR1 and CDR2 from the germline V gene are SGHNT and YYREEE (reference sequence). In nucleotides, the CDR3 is TGTGCCAGCAGCCCTCTCTCCGGGACTAGCACCTACGAGCAGTACTTC. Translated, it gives CASSPLSGTSTYEQYF.

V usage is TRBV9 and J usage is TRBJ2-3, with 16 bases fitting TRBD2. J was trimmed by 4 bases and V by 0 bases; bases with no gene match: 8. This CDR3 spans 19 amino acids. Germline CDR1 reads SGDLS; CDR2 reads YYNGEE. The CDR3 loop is CASSVATGTSGRGPDTQYF. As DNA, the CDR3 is TGTGCCAGCAGCGTAGCTACTGGGACTAGCGGGAGGGGCCCAGATACGCAGTATTTT.

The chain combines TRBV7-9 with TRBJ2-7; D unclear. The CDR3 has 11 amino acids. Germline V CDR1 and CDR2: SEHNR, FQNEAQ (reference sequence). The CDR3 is CAEPSSYEQYF. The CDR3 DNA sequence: TGTGCTGAGCCCAGCTCCTACGAGCAGTACTTC.

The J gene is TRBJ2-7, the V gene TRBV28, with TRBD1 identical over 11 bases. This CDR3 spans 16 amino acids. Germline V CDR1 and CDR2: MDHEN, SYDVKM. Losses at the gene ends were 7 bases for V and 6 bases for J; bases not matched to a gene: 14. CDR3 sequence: CASKGTGGPTLTEQYF. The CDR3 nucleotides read TGTGCCAGCAAGGGGACAGGGGGTCCCACGTTGACCGAGCAGTACTTC. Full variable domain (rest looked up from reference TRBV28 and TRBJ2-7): DVKVTQSSRYLVKRTGEKVFLECVQDMDHENMFWYRQDPGLGLRLIYFSYDVKMKEKGDIPEGYSVSREKKERFSLILESASTNQTSMYLCASKGTGGPTLTEQYFGPGTRLTVT.

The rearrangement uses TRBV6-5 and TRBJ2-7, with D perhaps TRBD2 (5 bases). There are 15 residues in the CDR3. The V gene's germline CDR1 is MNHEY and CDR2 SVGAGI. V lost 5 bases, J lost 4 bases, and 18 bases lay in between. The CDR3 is CASSRSGVGLYEQYF. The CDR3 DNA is TGTGCCAGCAGTCGCTCCGGGGTCGGCCTGTACGAGCAGTACTTC.

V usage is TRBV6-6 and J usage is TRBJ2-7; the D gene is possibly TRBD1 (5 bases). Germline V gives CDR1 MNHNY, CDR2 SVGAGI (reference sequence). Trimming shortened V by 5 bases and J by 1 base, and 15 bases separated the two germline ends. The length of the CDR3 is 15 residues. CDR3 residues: CASSNLFDRSYEQYF. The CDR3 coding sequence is TGTGCCAGCAGTAACCTCTTTGACAGATCCTACGAGCAGTACTTC.

The CDR3 loop reads CASSYSTTSNYGYTF. The CDR3 DNA sequence: TGTGCCAGCAGTTACTCTACCACCTCTAACTATGGCTACACCTTC. The chain uses TRBV6-6 and TRBJ1-2; D unresolved. Trimming removed 0 bases from V and 0 bases from J, with 8 bases in between. The V gene's germline CDR1 is MNHNY and CDR2 SVGAGI (reference sequence). This CDR3 region has 15 residues.

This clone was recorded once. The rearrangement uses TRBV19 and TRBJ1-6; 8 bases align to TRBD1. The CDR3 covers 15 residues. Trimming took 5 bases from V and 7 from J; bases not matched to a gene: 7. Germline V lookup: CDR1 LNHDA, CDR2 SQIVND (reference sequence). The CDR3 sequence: CASSAPGQENSPLHF. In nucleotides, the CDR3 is TGTGCCAGTAGTGCGCCGGGACAGGAGAATTCACCCCTCCACTTT. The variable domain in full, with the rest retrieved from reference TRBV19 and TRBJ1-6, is DGGITQSPKYLFRKEGQNVTLSCEQNLNHDAMYWYRQDPGQGLRLIYYSQIVNDFQKGDIAEGYSVSREKKESFPLTVTSAQKNPTAFYLCASSAPGQENSPLHFGNGTRLTVT.

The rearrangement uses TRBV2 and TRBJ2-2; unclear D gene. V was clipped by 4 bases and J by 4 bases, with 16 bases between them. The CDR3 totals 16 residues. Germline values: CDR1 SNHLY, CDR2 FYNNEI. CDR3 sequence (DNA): TGTGCCAGCAGTGGCGAGACGGTGGCGAGCACCGGGGAGCTGTTTTTT. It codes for CASSGETVASTGELFF. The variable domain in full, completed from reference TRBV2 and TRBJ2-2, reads EPEVTQTPSHQVTQMGQEVILRCVPISNHLYFYWYRQILGQKVEFLVSFYNNEISEKSEIFDDQFSVERPDGSNFTLKIRSTKLEDSAMYFCASSGETVASTGELFFGEGSRLTVL.

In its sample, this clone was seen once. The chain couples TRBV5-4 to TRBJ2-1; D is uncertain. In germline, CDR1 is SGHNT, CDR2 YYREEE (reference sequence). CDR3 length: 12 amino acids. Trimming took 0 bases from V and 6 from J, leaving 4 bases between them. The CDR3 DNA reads TGTGCCAGCAGCTTGGGGGCCAATGAGCAGTTCTTC. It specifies CASSLGANEQFF.

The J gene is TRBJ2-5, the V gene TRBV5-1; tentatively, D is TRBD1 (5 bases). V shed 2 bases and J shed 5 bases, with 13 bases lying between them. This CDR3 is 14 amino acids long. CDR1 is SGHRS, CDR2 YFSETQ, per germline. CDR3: CASSLVGVAETQYF. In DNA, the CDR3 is TGCGCCAGCAGCTTAGTAGGGGTGGCGGAGACCCAGTACTTC.

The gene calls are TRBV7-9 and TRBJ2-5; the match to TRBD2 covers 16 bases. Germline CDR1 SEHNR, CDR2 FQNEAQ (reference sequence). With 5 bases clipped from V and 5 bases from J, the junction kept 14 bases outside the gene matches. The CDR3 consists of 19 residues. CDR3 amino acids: CASSPEPGLAGGPWETQYF. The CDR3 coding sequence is TGTGCCAGCAGCCCAGAGCCGGGACTAGCGGGAGGGCCGTGGGAGACCCAGTACTTC.

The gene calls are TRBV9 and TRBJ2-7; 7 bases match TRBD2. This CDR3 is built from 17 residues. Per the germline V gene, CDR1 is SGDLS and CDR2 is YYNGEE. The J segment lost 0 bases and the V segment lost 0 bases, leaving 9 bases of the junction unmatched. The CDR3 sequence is CASSVAPSGISSYEQYF. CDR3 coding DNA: TGTGCCAGCAGCGTAGCGCCTAGCGGAATTAGCTCCTACGAGCAGTACTTC.

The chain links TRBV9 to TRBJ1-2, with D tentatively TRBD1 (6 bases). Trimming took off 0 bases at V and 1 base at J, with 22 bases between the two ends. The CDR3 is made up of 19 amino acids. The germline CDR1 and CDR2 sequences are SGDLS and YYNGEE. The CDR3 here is CASSVVAIRGQIHNYGYTF. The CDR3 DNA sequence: TGTGCCAGCAGCGTAGTAGCAATCAGGGGCCAAATCCATAACTATGGCTACACCTTC.

The CDR3 here is CASRDGTGSGYTF. The DNA of the CDR3 is TGCGCCAGCAGGGATGGGACAGGATCTGGCTACACCTTC. The chain combines TRBV5-1 with TRBJ1-2; 8 bases line up with TRBD1. Unmatched junction bases numbered 7, after V lost 5 bases and J lost 7 bases. There are 13 residues in the CDR3. Germline CDR1 is SGHRS and CDR2 is YFSETQ.

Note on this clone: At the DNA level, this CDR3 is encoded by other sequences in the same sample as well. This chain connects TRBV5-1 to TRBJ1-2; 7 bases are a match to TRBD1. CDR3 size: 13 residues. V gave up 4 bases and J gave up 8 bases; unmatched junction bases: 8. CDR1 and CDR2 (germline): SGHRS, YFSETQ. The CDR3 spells CASSLGQGGGYTF. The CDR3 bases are TGCGCCAGCAGCCTCGGGCAGGGGGGCGGCTACACCTTC.

The DNA for the CDR3 is TGTGCCAGTAGTATGAGGACCGCGGTAGGCTCCTACGAGCAGTACTTC. Its protein product is CASSMRTAVGSYEQYF. The chain couples TRBV19 to TRBJ2-7; no reliable D call. Germline V gene sequence: CDR1 LNHDA, CDR2 SQIVND (reference sequence). Trimming removed 3 bases from V and 0 bases from J, with 15 bases in between. This CDR3 is 16 amino acids long. The full variable domain, in which reference TRBV19 and TRBJ2-7 provide the parts outside the CDR3, is DGGITQSPKYLFRKEGQNVTLSCEQNLNHDAMYWYRQDPGQGLRLIYYSQIVNDFQKGDIAEGYSVSREKKESFPLTVTSAQKNPTAFYLCASSMRTAVGSYEQYFGPGTRLTVT.

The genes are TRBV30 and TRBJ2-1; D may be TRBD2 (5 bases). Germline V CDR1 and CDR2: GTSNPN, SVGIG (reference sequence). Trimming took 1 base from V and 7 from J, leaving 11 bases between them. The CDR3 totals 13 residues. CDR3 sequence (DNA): TGTGCCTGGAGTGCCCTAGCCGGAAATGAGCAGTTCTTC. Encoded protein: CAWSALAGNEQFF. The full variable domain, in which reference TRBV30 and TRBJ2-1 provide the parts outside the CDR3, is SQTIHQWPATLVQPVGSPLSLECTVEGTSNPNLYWYRQAAGRGLQLLFYSVGIGQISSEVPQNLSASRPQDRQFILSSKKLLLSDSGFYLCAWSALAGNEQFFGPGTRLTVL.

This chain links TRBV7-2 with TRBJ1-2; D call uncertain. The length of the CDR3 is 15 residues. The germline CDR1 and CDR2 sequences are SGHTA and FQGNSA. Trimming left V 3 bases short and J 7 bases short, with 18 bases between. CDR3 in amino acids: CASSFVTDPFGGYTF. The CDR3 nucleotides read TGTGCCAGCAGCTTCGTTACAGACCCGTTTGGTGGCTACACCTTC.